This entry lists 9 T cell receptor beta chains sequenced from one sample in a study of Graves' ophthalmopathy and Graves' hyperthyroidism. The sequenced template was RNA, covering the TCR beta CDR3 region. First-round RT-PCR with HTBI primers preceded a second-round multiplex PCR. One entry per CDR3 protein results from TCRdb running MiXCR on the multiplex PCR reads. The sample includes roughly 380,000 distinct CDR3 sequences, about 16% of them seen just once. The sample consisted of peripheral blood. Source of these receptors: a woman younger than 35 with stable Graves' hyperthyroidism.

A few counts support this clonotype. The CDR3 reads CASSFVSGQGSYEQYF. CDR3 nucleotide sequence: TGTGCCAGCAGCTTCGTCTCGGGACAGGGGTCCTACGAGCAGTACTTC. This sequence joins TRBV7-9 and TRBJ2-7; TRBD1 matches 10 bases. Germline assignment: CDR1 SEHNR and CDR2 FQNEAQ (reference sequence). Trimming took 3 bases from V and 1 from J; bases not matched to a gene: 6. This CDR3 comprises 16 residues.

Ten or more counts support this clonotype. The rearrangement joins TRBV20-1 to TRBJ1-1; maybe TRBD1 (5 bases). This CDR3 is built from 13 residues. Trimming pared 1 base from V and 8 bases from J, leaving 14 bases between. CDR1 DFQATT and CDR2 SNEGSKA come from the germline V gene (reference sequence). The CDR3 DNA follows: TGCAGTGCTAGAGGTCCGGCCGGGGGGGAAGCTTTCTTT. It yields the protein CSARGPAGGEAFF.

This clonotype was seen many times. The chain has TRBV11-3 and TRBJ1-2, with 7 bases fitting TRBD1. Losses at the gene ends were 5 bases for V and 0 bases for J; bases not matched to a gene: 6. The CDR3 totals 15 residues. Germline V gene sequence: CDR1 SGHNT, CDR2 YENEEA. CDR3: CASSQKTGTNYGYTF. CDR3 DNA: TGTGCCAGCAGCCAAAAGACAGGGACTAACTATGGCTACACCTTC.

The table lists this clonotype with many counts. The chain couples TRBV6-2 or TRBV6-3 to TRBJ1-1; perhaps TRBD1 as D (6 bases). V dropped 0 bases and J dropped 3 bases, with 20 bases sitting between them. CDR1 and CDR2 (germline): MNHEY, SVGEGT. This CDR3 has 18 residues. The CDR3 loop is CASSYSTGRGAGDTEAFF. The CDR3 nucleotides read TGTGCCAGCAGTTACTCGACGGGCAGGGGAGCGGGGGACACTGAAGCTTTCTTT.

This clonotype was counted at least ten times. This rearrangement joins TRBV24-1 to TRBJ1-1; D uncertain. Germline CDR1 reads KGHDR; CDR2 reads SFDVKD. CDR3 length: 15 residues. V was cut by 0 bases and J by 5 bases, with 12 bases left in between. For the CDR3, the DNA is TGTGCCACCAGTGATTTGGGGAGGGTTTCTACTGAAGCTTTCTTT. This codes for CATSDLGRVSTEAFF.

This clonotype has just a few counts. This chain uses TRBV19 with TRBJ1-1, with 7 bases that match TRBD1. Germline CDR1 LNHDA, CDR2 SQIVND (reference sequence). The ends lost 9 bases at V and 1 base at J; junction bases unmatched: 11. This CDR3 contains 15 residues. The CDR3 DNA is TGTGCCAGGCAAACTTCGGGACAGAGGAACACTGAAGCTTTCTTT. Its protein product is CARQTSGQRNTEAFF.

This chain connects TRBV7-2 to TRBJ2-5; 12 nucleotides align to TRBD2. Germline V gene sequence: CDR1 SGHTA, CDR2 FQGNSA. The CDR3 contains 19 residues. The V and J ends lost 0 bases and 2 bases, in that order; junction bases with no gene match: 10. Here the CDR3 DNA reads TGTGCCAGCAGCTTAGCTGACAGACTAGCGGGGGTCAGGCAAGAGACCCAGTACTTC. As protein: CASSLADRLAGVRQETQYF.

This clonotype has at least ten counts. The chain employs TRBV11-3 and TRBJ1-1; D might be TRBD1 (6 bases). The CDR3 is made up of 14 amino acids. Germline-derived CDR1 and CDR2 are SGHNT and YENEEA. V lost 5 bases, J lost 1 base, and 11 bases lay in between. The CDR3 sequence is CASSPGEGNTEAFF. The CDR3 region has the DNA TGTGCCAGCAGCCCAGGGGAGGGGAACACTGAAGCTTTCTTT.

In its sample, this clonotype was seen many times. In DNA form, the CDR3 reads TGTGCCATCAGTGAGTCGAGGGGCGCCAGGGTAGATAATTCACCCCTCCACTTT. This encodes CAISESRGARVDNSPLHF. The genes are TRBV10-3 and TRBJ1-6; D possibly corresponds to TRBD1 (5 bases). The germline V and J ends were trimmed by 0 bases and 5 bases, with 17 bases remaining between them. Germline V gene lookup returns CDR1 ENHRY and CDR2 SYGVKD. CDR3 length: 18 residues.